This TCR beta chain is drawn from a study of T cells in narcolepsy. The overall study: Donors had narcolepsy type 1 or type 2, or were healthy controls.

With respect to this clone: What it recognizes is unknown.

This table comes from immunoSEQ multiplex PCR, and its TCRdb copy is limited to in-frame clones, with some not included. The table lists tens of thousands of clones, approximately 77% of them singletons. General study points: Autoreactive HCRT-specific and TRIB2-specific clonotypes were marked in same-patient CSF-versus-blood CD4+ comparisons. Some memory CD4+ repertoires had no autoreactive clone sequences. Autoreactive clonotypes reportedly recurred in blood of same and different patients, not controls.

V was pared by 5 bases and J by 0 bases, with 7 bases of the junction left unmatched. CDR3 length equals 15 residues. Per germline, CDR1 LNHDA and CDR2 SQIVND (reference sequence). The chain combines TRBV19 with TRBJ2-7; 7 nucleotides line up with TRBD1. The sample comprised memory (CD45RA-) CD4+ T cells from blood. The sequence was obtained from a human donor in good health. The CDR3 region has the DNA TGTGCCAGTAGTGCCGGGACAGTCAGCTCCTACGAGCAGTACTTC. This encodes CASSAGTVSSYEQYF.